The 23 T cell receptor beta chains reported below all come from one sample, sequenced in a study of blood T cell repertoires in COVID-19. The method was immunoSEQ multiplex PCR; TCRdb's version includes in-frame clones alone and lacks a portion of them. There are more than 20,000 clones in the sample; about 82% occur only once, and approximately 30% lies in the top ten. The sample taken for sequencing was peripheral blood. These receptors were collected from a human donor with active COVID-19. The donor label of this sample is uncertain.

The chain employs TRBV3-1 (or the pseudogene TRBV3-2) and TRBJ2-1; 9 nucleotides match TRBD2. The CDR3 extends over 15 amino acids. The V and J ends lost 4 bases and 5 bases, in that order; junction bases with no gene match: 6. Germline CDR1 and CDR2: LGHDT and YNNKEL (reference sequence). The CDR3 loop reads CASSPGLAYDNEQFF. DNA of the CDR3: TGTGCCAGCAGCCCGGGACTAGCATACGACAATGAGCAGTTCTTC.

The CDR3: CASSLGQGAETQYF. In DNA form, the CDR3 reads TGTGCCAGCAGCTTGGGACAGGGCGCAGAGACCCAGTACTTC. The chain has TRBV5-5 and TRBJ2-5; 7 nucleotides align to TRBD1. CDR1 and CDR2 (germline): SGHKS, YYEKEE (reference sequence). This CDR3 comprises 14 residues. V gave up 0 bases and J gave up 4 bases; unmatched junction bases: 3.

CDR3: CASSYAGGQGNIQYF. As DNA, the CDR3 is TGTGCCAGCAGTTACGCAGGCGGACAGGGGAACATTCAGTACTTC. The rearrangement uses TRBV6-5 and TRBJ2-4, with 9 positions matching TRBD1. The V and J ends lost 2 bases and 7 bases, in that order; junction bases with no gene match: 6. There are 15 residues in the CDR3. Germline CDR1 reads MNHEY; CDR2 reads SVGAGI.

The V call is TRBV19, the J call TRBJ1-2; 9 bases align to TRBD1. Germline loops: CDR1 LNHDA, CDR2 SQIVND (reference sequence). Trimming removed 7 bases from V and 4 bases from J; junction bases left unmatched: 7. The CDR3 has 14 residues. CDR3 in amino acids: CASTGTGFSYGYTF. DNA of the CDR3: TGTGCCAGTACCGGGACAGGGTTTTCCTATGGCTACACCTTC.

This rearrangement joins TRBV5-1 to TRBJ1-4; 7 bases align to TRBD1. The CDR3 covers 15 residues. The J segment lost 5 bases and the V segment lost 4 bases, leaving 8 bases of the junction unmatched. Germline loops: CDR1 SGHRS, CDR2 YFSETQ. CDR3 region: CASSASGTANEKLFF. The DNA for the CDR3 is TGCGCCAGCAGCGCCTCCGGGACAGCGAATGAAAAACTGTTTTTT.

The V and J genes are TRBV10-3 and TRBJ1-5; 7 positions agree with TRBD1. Germline V gene data show CDR1 as ENHRY and CDR2 as SYGVKD. The CDR3 is 13 amino acids. The junction had 4 bases not matched to a gene; V was cut back by 4 bases and J by 7 bases. In DNA form, the CDR3 reads TGTGCCATCAGTGCAGGGGGAAGGCAGCCCCAGCATTTT. Amino acids: CAISAGGRQPQHF.

The V and J genes are TRBV5-4 and TRBJ1-2, with D unclear. The CDR3 has 15 amino acids. Per the germline V gene, CDR1 is SGHNT and CDR2 is YYREEE (reference sequence). V gave up 0 bases and J gave up 2 bases, with 11 bases separating them. CDR3 protein: CASSLVGGENYGYTF. CDR3 nucleotide sequence: TGTGCCAGCAGCTTGGTTGGAGGTGAGAACTATGGCTACACCTTC.

The CDR3 DNA sequence: TGTGCCAGCAGCTTAGGGGCCAATGAGCAGTTCTTC. It codes for CASSLGANEQFF. This rearrangement joins TRBV7-2 to TRBJ2-1, with D unclear. The CDR3 is 12 amino acids. Germline CDR1 reads SGHTA; CDR2 reads FQGNSA. V was clipped by 1 base and J by 6 bases, with 4 bases between them. Variable domain in full (rest from reference TRBV7-2 and TRBJ2-1): GAGVSQSPSNKVTEKGKDVELRCDPISGHTALYWYRQSLGQGLEFLIYFQGNSAPDKSGLPSDRFSAERTGGSVSTLTIQRTQQEDSAVYLCASSLGANEQFFGPGTRLTVL.

The rearrangement uses TRBV2 and TRBJ2-1; D possibly corresponds to TRBD1 (6 bases). This CDR3 is 14 amino acids long. CDR1 is SNHLY and CDR2 is FYNNEI in the germline V gene. With 7 bases removed from V and 14 bases from J, the gap between germline ends came to 24 bases. The DNA of the CDR3 is TGTGCCAGCAAGGGGGTTAAAAATTCCCGTGACGAGTTCTTC. This codes for CASKGVKNSRDEFF. Together with reference TRBV2 and TRBJ2-1, the CDR3 gives the full variable domain: EPEVTQTPSHQVTQMGQEVILRCVPISNHLYFYWYRQILGQKVEFLVSFYNNEISEKSEIFDDQFSVERPDGSNFTLKIRSTKLEDSAMYFCASKGVKNSRDEFFGPGTRLTVL.

This clone was detected only a few times. The V gene is TRBV6-5, the J gene TRBJ1-5, with TRBD1 matching 9 bases. The junction had 4 bases not matched to a gene; V was cut back by 5 bases and J by 11 bases. Germline V gene sequence: CDR1 MNHEY, CDR2 SVGAGI. The CDR3 extends over 12 amino acids. CDR3 protein: CASSPDRGTQHF. The DNA of the CDR3 is TGTGCCAGCAGTCCCGACAGGGGGACCCAGCATTTT.

The rearrangement links TRBV14 to TRBJ2-7, with a tentative D call TRBD1 (5 bases). The germline V gene has CDR1 SGHDN and CDR2 FVKESK. The CDR3 is 13 residues long. V lost 6 bases, J lost 2 bases, and 11 bases lay in between. CDR3 sequence: CASSDSGPYEQYF. The CDR3 DNA is TGTGCCAGCAGTGACAGTGGGCCCTACGAGCAGTACTTC.

The chain has TRBV30 and TRBJ2-3; 12 positions agree with TRBD2. Germline V gives CDR1 GTSNPN, CDR2 SVGIG (reference sequence). Trimming took 3 bases from V and 0 from J; bases not matched to a gene: 4. The CDR3 loop spans 16 amino acids. The CDR3 is CAWSGLAGSSTDTQYF. The CDR3 nucleotides are TGTGCCTGGAGCGGACTAGCGGGGAGTAGCACAGATACGCAGTATTTT.

About this clone itself: The junction and the germline gene differ at one end; a read error may be behind it. The chain uses TRBV2 and TRBJ2-1; TRBD2 aligns across 9 bases. Germline lookup yields CDR1 SNHLY and CDR2 FYNNEI. CDR3 length equals 15 residues. The CDR3 region has the DNA TGTGCCAGCAGGGAAGCGGGGGGATTCTTCGATGAGCAGTTCTTC. It translates to CASREAGGFFDEQFF.

V is TRBV11-2 and J is TRBJ2-1; maybe TRBD1 (6 bases). The V end was cut by 2 bases, the J end by 0 bases, with 14 bases between. Germline V lookup: CDR1 SGHAT, CDR2 FQNNGV. CDR3 length equals 17 residues. As DNA, the CDR3 is TGTGCCAGCAGCTTATCTGGACAGCCGAGCTCCTACAATGAGCAGTTCTTC. It codes for CASSLSGQPSSYNEQFF.

The V and J genes are TRBV7-2 and TRBJ2-5; no definite D call. Germline V CDR1 and CDR2: SGHTA, FQGNSA. The V end lost 1 base, the J end lost 7 bases, and 10 bases lay between the germline ends. The CDR3 has 13 amino acids. The DNA of the CDR3 is TGTGCCAGCAGCTTAGACTTATTGATGACCCAGTACTTC. Amino acid sequence: CASSLDLLMTQYF.

The chain couples TRBV10-1 to TRBJ1-1, with 8 bases matching TRBD1. With V trimmed by 6 bases and J by 2 bases, 5 bases remained unmatched. The CDR3 sequence is 14 residues long. CDR1 and CDR2 (germline): WNHNN, SYGVQD (reference sequence). As DNA, the CDR3 is TGCGCCAGCAGGGAAGGACAGGGAAACACTGAAGCTTTCTTT. It translates to CASREGQGNTEAFF.

The rearrangement uses TRBV11-3 and TRBJ2-3; the D gene is possibly TRBD1 (5 bases). This CDR3 contains 13 residues. The germline V gene encodes CDR1 SGHNT and CDR2 YENEEA. Between the trimmed V and J ends, which lost 8 bases and 2 bases, there was a span of 11 bases. The CDR3 sequence is CASAGIATDTQYF. In DNA, the CDR3 is TGTGCCAGCGCAGGGATAGCCACAGATACGCAGTATTTT.

V gene TRBV7-6 combines with J gene TRBJ1-3; 8 positions match TRBD1. The germline V gene has CDR1 SGHVS and CDR2 FNYEAQ. The CDR3 covers 16 residues. V was pared by 3 bases and J by 4 bases, with 8 bases of the junction left unmatched. The CDR3 sequence: CASSLGARGQGNTIYF. In DNA form, the CDR3 reads TGTGCCAGCAGCTTGGGGGCCAGGGGGCAAGGAAACACCATATATTTT.

This chain links TRBV4-1 with TRBJ1-4; maybe TRBD1 (6 bases). Between the trimmed V and J ends, which lost 3 bases and 0 bases, there was a span of 17 bases. CDR1 and CDR2 (germline): MGHRA, YSYEKL. The CDR3 is made up of 18 amino acids. The CDR3 nucleotides are TGCGCCAGCAGCCATCATCGGGACAATTCTGCAACTAATGAAAAACTGTTTTTT. Amino acids: CASSHHRDNSATNEKLFF.

J is TRBJ2-1 and V is TRBV19; 8 nucleotides match TRBD2. Germline V gene lookup returns CDR1 LNHDA and CDR2 SQIVND (reference sequence). Trimming cost V 4 bases and J 2 bases; bases outside gene matches: 1. The CDR3 is 14 amino acids. CDR3 loop: CASSTGLAYNEQFF. CDR3 nucleotides: TGTGCCAGTAGTACGGGACTAGCCTACAATGAGCAGTTCTTC.

The chain uses TRBV29-1 and TRBJ2-7; maybe TRBD1 (5 bases). Germline CDR1 SQVTM, CDR2 ANQGSEA. There are 13 residues in the CDR3. Trimming stripped 3 bases from V and 7 bases from J, with 16 bases between. In DNA form, the CDR3 reads TGCAGCGTTGAGGGGCCTACCCCTGGGGAGCAGTACTTC. It encodes CSVEGPTPGEQYF.

The chain recombines TRBV28 with TRBJ2-3; 12 bases agree with TRBD2. After removal of 6 bases from V and 8 bases from J, the junction contained 9 bases not matched to a gene. From germline, CDR1 is MDHEN and CDR2 SYDVKM. The CDR3 runs 15 residues. The CDR3 nucleotides read TGTGCCAGCAGCCCCTCGACTAGCGGGAGACTTACGCAGTATTTT. As protein: CASSPSTSGRLTQYF.

The chain recombines TRBV11-2 with TRBJ1-2; maybe TRBD1 (6 bases). In germline, CDR1 is SGHAT, CDR2 FQNNGV. V was cut by 8 bases and J by 7 bases, with 11 bases left in between. This CDR3 is 11 amino acids long. Here the CDR3 reads CASPGGFGYTF. The CDR3 region has the DNA TGTGCCAGCCCTGGGGGCTTTGGCTACACCTTC.